These T cell receptor beta chains were read from a single sample in a study of T-cell reconstitution after alpha-beta-depleted transplantation in children. TCRdb independently ran MiXCR on the PCR reads; one entry per CDR3 protein. The data contain about 640,000 distinct CDR3 sequences, roughly 13% of them seen just once; the ten biggest clones take up about 2%. The sample was PBMCs, mostly from graft donor cells, taken 360 days after TCRalphabeta/CD19-depleted stem cell transplant. The receptors derive from a male patient younger than 18 who had a stem cell transplant for acute myeloid leukemia, so the T cells may come from the graft donor. Each CDR3 is given with its conserved first and last residue. Each record gives: J gene, clone size, D gene, V gene, CDR3 DNA, CDR3 protein. D genes are given only for firm matches. A clone size is listed for some rows: how often the clone was seen (once, few, many), or a class if it is expanded.

>TRBJ2-5|many|TRBD2|TRBV7-7
TGTGCTAGCAGCTTTGGACTAGCGGGAGAGACCCAGTACTTC
CASSFGLAGETQYF
>TRBJ1-6|few|NA|TRBV6-1
TGTGCCAGCAGTGAAGGACGGTATAATTCACCCCTCCACTTT
CASSEGRYNSPLHF
>TRBJ2-2|many|TRBD2|TRBV2
TGTGCCAGCAGTGCCGGACTAGCGGGAGGGTTTAACACCGGGGAGCTGTTTTTT
CASSAGLAGGFNTGELFF
>TRBJ1-1|NA|TRBD1|TRBV2
TGTGCCAGCAGTGAGGGGACAGGGAGAGATTGGGACACTGAAGCTTTCTTT
CASSEGTGRDWDTEAFF
>TRBJ2-5|few|NA|TRBV11-2
TGTGCCAGCAGCTCAAGTGGAGGGACAGTCTCGATGGAGGAGACCCAGTACTTC
CASSSSGGTVSMEETQYF
>TRBJ2-3|many|NA|TRBV28
TGTGCCAGCAGTTTGGATGGAGCTCTGGGTACGCAGTATTTT
CASSLDGALGTQYF
>TRBJ2-1|NA|NA|TRBV12-3/TRBV12-4
TGTGCCAGCAGTCCCTCCGGGGTGCAGTTCTTC
CASSPSGVQFF
>TRBJ2-7|few|TRBD1|TRBV28
TGTGCCAGCAGTTTATCTGGGACAGGGTCGCACGAGCAGTACTTC
CASSLSGTGSHEQYF
>TRBJ1-2|few|NA|TRBV20-1
TGCAGTGCCCCCCCGCGTGGTAGCTACACCTTC
CSAPPRGSYTF
>TRBJ1-4|NA|NA|TRBV13
TGTGCCAGCAGCTTAGTCTCGGGGTCTCCAGCTGATGAAAAACTGTTTTTT
CASSLVSGSPADEKLFF
>TRBJ2-5|NA|NA|TRBV10-3
TGTGCCATCAGCCCTACAGGGACGGAGACCCAGTACTTC
CAISPTGTETQYF
>TRBJ2-3|few|TRBD2|TRBV5-1
TGCGCCAGCAGCTTGGGACTAGCGGCCACCATGGGCACAGATACGCAGTATTTT
CASSLGLAATMGTDTQYF
>TRBJ2-1|NA|NA|TRBV7-2
TGTGCCAGCAGCTTAGGGATCCACCCGTTCTTC
CASSLGIHPFF
>TRBJ2-4|NA|NA|TRBV28
TGTGCCAGCAGTTTGGGCCGGGCCATCATTCAGTACTTC
CASSLGRAIIQYF
>TRBJ2-1|NA|TRBD2|TRBV4-3
TGCGCCAGCAGCCATTTTAGGCTAGCGGGAGAGAACTACAATGAGCAGTTCTTC
CASSHFRLAGENYNEQFF
>TRBJ2-1|many|TRBD2|TRBV20-1
TGCAGTGCTAGAGAACTAGCGTTATACAATGAGCAGTTCTTC
CSARELALYNEQFF
>TRBJ2-7|NA|TRBD1|TRBV7-9
TGTGCCAGCAGCTCAAGGGGGCGCATTGGCGAGCAGTACTTC
CASSSRGRIGEQYF
>TRBJ2-4|NA|TRBD2|TRBV20-1
TGCAGTGCTCCCTCGGGGGGGGCTACAAACATTCAGTACTTC
CSAPSGGATNIQYF
>TRBJ2-3|few|TRBD2|TRBV5-1
TGCGCCAGCATGGAAACCGAGCGGGAGCCACACACAGATACGCAGTATTTT
CASMETEREPHTDTQYF
>TRBJ2-7|NA|TRBD2|TRBV28
TGTGCCAGTAGCGGGACTAGCGGGCCTTCCTACGAGCAGTACTTC
CASSGTSGPSYEQYF
>TRBJ2-1|few|NA|TRBV20-1
TGCAGTGCTATTCTCAGCTCCTACAATGAGCAGTTCTTC
CSAILSSYNEQFF
>TRBJ2-1|few|TRBD1|TRBV7-2
TGTGCCAGCAGGCCAGGGGGCGGCGGCTCCTACAATGAGCAGTTCTTC
CASRPGGGGSYNEQFF
>TRBJ2-5|many|NA|TRBV12-3/TRBV12-4
TGTGCCAGCAGTTTAGGAGGGGCCCCGACCCAGTACTTC
CASSLGGAPTQYF
>TRBJ2-7|NA|TRBD2|TRBV19
TGTGCCAGTAGTCTACGGACTAGCGGGAGGTCGAGCTCCTACGAGCAGTACTTC
CASSLRTSGRSSSYEQYF
>TRBJ2-3|NA|TRBD1|TRBV20-1
TGCAGTCCCCTAAAGGGGGCAGCCGGCACAGATACGCAGTATTTT
CSPLKGAAGTDTQYF
>TRBJ2-1|many|NA|TRBV20-1
TGCAGTGCTACGTTGGCCGATTCCTACAATGAGCAGTTCTTC
CSATLADSYNEQFF
>TRBJ2-3|NA|TRBD2|TRBV6-1
TGTGCCAGCAGTGAAAGCGGTTCCGGGACTAGGGATTTT
CASSESGSGTRDF
>TRBJ2-1|many|TRBD2|TRBV5-1
TGCGCCAGCAGCTTGGGGGACGGGACTAGCGGGAGAAGGTATGAGCAGTTCTTC
CASSLGDGTSGRRYEQFF
>TRBJ1-5|many|NA|TRBV18
TGTGCCAGCTCAGAGGCGAAAAGCAATCAGCCCCAGCATTTT
CASSEAKSNQPQHF
>TRBJ2-1|few|TRBD2|TRBV30
TGTGCCTGGAGTGCCCCCGGGACTAGGGTCCCCTACAATGAGCAGTTCTTC
CAWSAPGTRVPYNEQFF
>TRBJ2-1|few|TRBD2|TRBV24-1
TGTGCCACCAGTGATCCCCGGACTAGTAGCAATGAGCAGTTCTTC
CATSDPRTSSNEQFF
>TRBJ2-1|NA|NA|TRBV20-1
TGCAGTGCTAGAGTACGACTGGTTTACAATGAGCAGTTCTTC
CSARVRLVYNEQFF
>TRBJ1-1|NA|NA|TRBV28
TGTGCCAGCAGTTTATACCCAGGGGAGAACACTGAAGCTTTCTTT
CASSLYPGENTEAFF
>TRBJ1-3|NA|NA|TRBV7-9
TGTGCCAGCAGCCAATCGTCGGATTCTGGAAACACCATATATTTT
CASSQSSDSGNTIYF
>TRBJ1-3|NA|NA|TRBV9
TGTGCCAGCAGCGTAGGGGGTCCTGGAAACACCATATATTTT
CASSVGGPGNTIYF
>TRBJ2-3|few|NA|TRBV4-3
TGCGCCAGCAGCCAAGAGGTGGGGGTATTCCTCACAGATACGCAGTATTTT
CASSQEVGVFLTDTQYF
>TRBJ2-2|many|NA|TRBV4-3
TGCGCCAGCAGCCAAGATCGGCAGGGGAACACCGGGGAGCTGTTTTTT
CASSQDRQGNTGELFF
>TRBJ2-7|many|NA|TRBV12-3/TRBV12-4
TGTGCCAGCAGTTTTCTTAGCGGCTACGAGCAGTACTTC
CASSFLSGYEQYF
>TRBJ1-2|few|NA|TRBV24-1
TGTGCCACCAGTGCCGGACAGTCCATCTATGGCTACACCTTC
CATSAGQSIYGYTF
>TRBJ2-2|NA|TRBD2|TRBV5-6
TGTGCCAGCAGCTTGAGAACTAGCGGGAGGTCACAAGGGGAGCTGTTTTTT
CASSLRTSGRSQGELFF
>TRBJ2-7|many|TRBD2|TRBV11-2
TGTGCCAGCGGGGAATGGAGCGGGAGGTTGGGCGAGCAGTACTTC
CASGEWSGRLGEQYF
>TRBJ2-2|few|NA|TRBV7-9
TGTGCCAGCAGCTTAACCCGATCGGTCACCGGGGAGCTGTTTTTT
CASSLTRSVTGELFF
>TRBJ2-5|many|TRBD2|TRBV9
TGTGCCAGCAGCGTAGAAGTTCGGGAGGGGACCCAGTACTTC
CASSVEVREGTQYF
>TRBJ2-1|NA|NA|TRBV20-1
TGCAGTGCTAGGAGTAGGAGCCCCTACAATGAGCAGTTCTTC
CSARSRSPYNEQFF
>TRBJ2-3|few|NA|TRBV19
TGTGCCAGTACCTCCGGGACTAGCACAGATACGCAGTATTTT
CASTSGTSTDTQYF
>TRBJ1-4|few|NA|TRBV28
TGTGCCAGCAGTTTATGGAGTGGGCAGGGAGGCGAAAAACTGTTTTTT
CASSLWSGQGGEKLFF
>TRBJ2-1|NA|NA|TRBV10-3
TGTGCCATCAGTGACCCCGTCTACAATGAGCAGTTCTTC
CAISDPVYNEQFF
>TRBJ2-2|many|NA|TRBV7-2
TGTGCCAGCAGCGTAGCCATCGGACGATTGAACACCGGGGAGCTGTTTTTT
CASSVAIGRLNTGELFF
>TRBJ2-1|NA|TRBD2|TRBV7-6
TGTGCCAGCAGCTTAGAAGTAGTCGGGACTAGGCCCTACAATGAGCAGTTCTTC
CASSLEVVGTRPYNEQFF
>TRBJ2-5|few|TRBD1|TRBV9
TGTGCCAGCAGCGTAGACGCTCCAGGGACAGCCCAAGAGACCCAGTACTTC
CASSVDAPGTAQETQYF
>TRBJ2-3|once|NA|TRBV6-1
TGTGCCAGCAGTATGGGGCGGGCGAGGGGCGAGGCGCAGTATTTT
CASSMGRARGEAQYF
>TRBJ2-1|many|NA|TRBV7-8
TGTGCCAGCAGCCTAACAGCCGGGGGATACAATGAGCAGTTCTTC
CASSLTAGGYNEQFF